This T cell receptor (beta chain) was identified in a study of glioma-infiltrating T cells after dendritic cell vaccination. Across the study: Glioblastoma patients came from Phase I and II dendritic cell vaccination trials.

Using immunoSEQ multiplex PCR, the repertoire was profiled, and TCRdb retains in-frame clones only, with some absent. Of 90,000 or so clones in the sample, approximately 75% were seen once. Time point here: after dendritic cell vaccination, including at tumor progression/relapse. Study-level findings and limits: Complete blood and tumor specimen sets were limited to few patients.

Comments on this clone: The antigen is unknown.

CDR3 size: 13 residues. CDR1 is MGHDK, CDR2 SYGVNS, per germline. V was pared by 7 bases and J by 8 bases, with 8 bases of the junction left unmatched. V is TRBV25-1 and J is TRBJ2-1, with TRBD2 identical over 7 bases. Sequences were derived from blood, sampled after dendritic cell vaccination. This clonotype originated in a human donor with glioblastoma. The CDR3 bases are TGTGCCAGCAATCAACTGGGAGGGCATGAGCAGTTCTTC. Its translation is CASNQLGGHEQFF.